The TCR beta chain under discussion was sequenced for a study of post-analysis software for immune sequencing data. Built from TCR beta cDNA, the libraries had unique molecular identifiers in them. TCRdb reprocessed the PCR reads with MiXCR, giving one entry per CDR3 protein. The sample comprises roughly 700,000 distinct CDR3 sequences, roughly 30% of which are singletons, and approximately 0.6% rests with the top ten. Comment on this clonotype: Its antigen remains unidentified.

CDR1 and CDR2 from the germline V gene are MDHEN and SYDVKM. Trimming pared 4 bases from V and 7 bases from J, leaving 11 bases between. There are 13 residues in the CDR3. General study points: Among five TRBV segments more frequent in patients than controls were TRBV5-6, TRBV5-1 and TRBV20-1.

This TCR came from a girl under 18 with multiple sclerosis. Specimen: blood. This chain joins TRBV28 and TRBJ2-1, with D maybe TRBD2 (5 bases). CDR3 DNA sequence: TGTGCCAGCAGTTATCGGCTAGCAAATGAGCAGTTCTTC. Translated, it gives CASSYRLANEQFF.